The 14 T cell receptor beta chains below were found in one sample sequenced in a study of vaccination and CD4 T cells after COVID-19. These receptors lack a known antigen. Treatment specified: approximately 11-day PBMC culture with coronavirus spike peptide pools or control peptides (ViraFEST assay). The Oncomine TCR Beta short-read assay generated sequence data from the DNA of cultured CD4+ T cells. TCRdb used MiXCR to reprocess the PCR reads, holding one entry per CDR3 protein. The table has some 3,700 distinct CDR3 sequences, over 20% seen once. Material: CD4+ T cells from blood, cultured in vitro. The receptors shown here come from a human donor who had recovered from COVID-19.

This chain connects TRBV5-4 to TRBJ2-3; D gene unclear. Trimming took off 4 bases at V and 3 bases at J, with 15 bases between the two ends. Germline V gene sequence: CDR1 SGHNT, CDR2 YYREEE (reference sequence). The CDR3 loop spans 15 amino acids. The CDR3 DNA reads as TGTGCCAGCAGCCCCCCTCCCCCTCAGACAGATACGCAGTATTTT. This gives the protein CASSPPPPQTDTQYF. The complete variable domain, with remaining parts taken from reference TRBV5-4 and TRBJ2-3, reads ETGVTQSPTHLIKTRGQQVTLRCSSQSGHNTVSWYQQALGQGPQFIFQYYREEENGRGNFPPRFSGLQFPNYSSELNVNALELDDSALYLCASSPPPPQTDTQYFGPGTRLTVL.

The rearrangement links TRBV6-4 to TRBJ2-7; no definite D call. The length of the CDR3 is 13 residues. Trimming took off 4 bases at V and 3 bases at J, with 10 bases between the two ends. CDR1 and CDR2 (germline): MRHNA, SNTAGT. CDR3 amino acids: CASSAETGYEQYF. The CDR3 coding sequence is TGTGCCAGCAGTGCTGAGACTGGCTACGAGCAGTACTTC.

The chain recombines TRBV5-1 with TRBJ2-1; no reliable D call. This CDR3 has 13 residues. Germline V CDR1 and CDR2: SGHRS, YFSETQ. V dropped 4 bases and J dropped 5 bases, with 10 bases sitting between them. CDR3 nucleotide sequence: TGCGCCAGCAGCAATTTGGGGAACAATGAGCAGTTCTTC. As protein: CASSNLGNNEQFF.

This clonotype was found a few times. This chain joins TRBV2 and TRBJ2-1; D possibly corresponds to TRBD2 (5 bases). This CDR3 spans 14 amino acids. Germline V gene lookup returns CDR1 SNHLY and CDR2 FYNNEI. V lost 10 bases and J 4 bases, leaving 17 bases between the germline ends. The CDR3 protein is CATSASEGYNEQFF. The CDR3 DNA reads as TGTGCCACCTCCGCCAGCGAGGGTTACAATGAGCAGTTCTTC.

By frequency in the sample, this clonotype is medium-sized. Its ends do not fully match the called genes, so a read error is possible. J is TRBJ2-4 and V is TRBV20-1; 9 bases map to TRBD1. This CDR3 comprises 13 residues. Germline V gene data show CDR1 as DFQATT and CDR2 as SNEGSKA (reference sequence). CDR3: CSASPSSGTGRDF. CDR3 sequence (DNA): TGCAGTGCTAGCCCGTCCTCCGGGACAGGGAGGGACTTC.

This clonotype appeared a few times. The chain employs TRBV12-3 or TRBV12-4 and TRBJ2-3; weak D call: TRBD2 (5 bases). The V end lost 7 bases, the J end lost 2 bases, and 13 bases lay between the germline ends. The CDR3 runs to 14 residues. Here the CDR3 DNA reads TGTGCCAGCACTATCGGACTCTCCACAGATACGCAGTATTTT. The encoded protein is CASTIGLSTDTQYF.

By sample share, this clonotype is medium-sized. J is TRBJ2-7 and V is TRBV2, with 9 bases identical to TRBD1. The germline gives CDR1 SNHLY, CDR2 FYNNEI. The trim removed 4 bases at V and 1 base at J, leaving 8 bases unmatched. CDR3 length: 16 residues. The CDR3 DNA reads TGTGCCAGCAGTGTCTTCGAGACAGGGGGGTCCTACGAGCAGTACTTC. This sequence encodes CASSVFETGGSYEQYF. Full variable domain (rest looked up from reference TRBV2 and TRBJ2-7): EPEVTQTPSHQVTQMGQEVILRCVPISNHLYFYWYRQILGQKVEFLVSFYNNEISEKSEIFDDQFSVERPDGSNFTLKIRSTKLEDSAMYFCASSVFETGGSYEQYFGPGTRLTVT.

The rearrangement joins TRBV2 to TRBJ1-2; 11 bases align to TRBD1. The CDR3 totals 17 residues. With 7 bases clipped from V and 0 bases from J, the junction kept 10 bases outside the gene matches. Germline V gene sequence: CDR1 SNHLY, CDR2 FYNNEI. Written as DNA, the CDR3 is TGTGCCAGCACCGCGGACAGGGGGCTCTCCTCTAACTATGGCTACACCTTC. This gives the protein CASTADRGLSSNYGYTF.

This chain connects TRBV27 to TRBJ2-1; 9 nucleotides agree with TRBD2. Per the germline V gene, CDR1 is MNHEY and CDR2 is SMNVEV (reference sequence). This CDR3 has 14 residues. V trimming: 7 bases; J trimming: 10 bases; junction bases outside the gene matches: 11. The CDR3 protein is CASNHGTSYREQFF. CDR3 coding DNA: TGTGCCAGCAACCACGGGACTAGCTATAGGGAGCAGTTCTTC.

J is TRBJ2-3 and V is TRBV5-4; TRBD1 matches 7 bases. Losses at the gene ends were 4 bases for V and 1 base for J; bases not matched to a gene: 6. This CDR3 is 15 amino acids long. The germline V gene encodes CDR1 SGHNT and CDR2 YYREEE (reference sequence). This chain's CDR3 is CASSLGQLGTDTQYF. DNA of the CDR3: TGTGCCAGCAGCCTGGGACAGCTAGGCACAGATACGCAGTATTTT.

This clonotype was observed a single time. The V and J genes are TRBV7-2 and TRBJ2-1, with 7 bases that match TRBD1. The CDR3 sequence is 13 residues long. Germline V gene sequence: CDR1 SGHTA, CDR2 FQGNSA. The J segment lost 8 bases and the V segment lost 7 bases, leaving 8 bases of the junction unmatched. CDR3 region: CASTWTGFDEQFF. In DNA form, the CDR3 reads TGTGCCAGCACCTGGACAGGTTTCGATGAGCAGTTCTTC. Supplemented by reference TRBV7-2 and TRBJ2-1, the full variable domain reads GAGVSQSPSNKVTEKGKDVELRCDPISGHTALYWYRQSLGQGLEFLIYFQGNSAPDKSGLPSDRFSAERTGGSVSTLTIQRTQQEDSAVYLCASTWTGFDEQFFGPGTRLTVL.

The chain joins TRBV19 to TRBJ2-2; the match to TRBD1 covers 9 bases. The trim removed 10 bases at V and 6 bases at J, leaving 9 bases unmatched. CDR1 is LNHDA and CDR2 is SQIVND in the germline V gene (reference sequence). The CDR3 sequence is 14 residues long. The CDR3 nucleotides are TGTGCCACCGCCCGGGACAGGGCGGCCGGGGAGCTGTTTTTT. Its protein is CATARDRAAGELFF.

By sample share, this clonotype is medium-sized. This chain links TRBV6-1 with TRBJ1-3; no clear D gene. The CDR3 length is 10 residues. V was shortened by 11 bases and J by 8 bases, with 10 bases between the two germline ends. The germline V gene encodes CDR1 MNHNS and CDR2 SASEGT. In DNA form, the CDR3 reads TGTGCCCGTCCCCAGGACACCATATATTTT. This gives the protein CARPQDTIYF.

This clonotype ranks as large (0.1 to 1%). The rearrangement links TRBV29-1 to TRBJ1-1, with a possible D match to TRBD1 (5 bases). CDR1 and CDR2 (germline): SQVTM, ANQGSEA. The CDR3 has 12 residues. The V end was cut by 4 bases, the J end by 7 bases, with 13 bases between. CDR3 DNA sequence: TGCAGCGTTGGAGGTTATGGGGGTGAAGCTTTCTTT. Its translation: CSVGGYGGEAFF.